Presented here are 27 T cell receptor beta chains from one specimen sequenced in a study of metastatic and nonmetastatic thyroid tumors. TCRdb ran MiXCR on the PCR reads. The sample lists 40,000 or so clones; roughly a quarter were seen once. Every patient underwent thyroid surgery untreated. The sequenced material came from blood. These receptors were obtained from a female donor with papillary thyroid cancer or a benign thyroid nodule (not recorded which). Some clones in this sample may be carry-over from other donors' samples.

The genes are TRBV2 and TRBJ1-4, with 8 bases aligning to TRBD1. The trim removed 5 bases at V and 2 bases at J, leaving 4 bases unmatched. The CDR3 is 15 amino acids. Germline V gives CDR1 SNHLY, CDR2 FYNNEI. This CDR3 reads CASSRGQGTNEKLFF. CDR3 in DNA: TGTGCCAGCAGTCGAGGACAGGGCACTAATGAAAAACTGTTTTTT.

This clone is medium-sized in the sample. The chain uses TRBV6-1 and TRBJ2-1; 10 positions agree with TRBD2. V shed 8 bases, J shed 2 bases, and the junction held 6 bases outside the gene matches. The germline CDR1 and CDR2 sequences are MNHNS and SASEGT. CDR3 length equals 15 residues. CDR3 residues: CASELSGGAYNEQFF. DNA for the CDR3: TGTGCCAGCGAACTAAGCGGGGGGGCCTACAATGAGCAGTTCTTC.

This clone was picked up one time. The chain employs TRBV7-6 and TRBJ2-1; 11 nucleotides match TRBD2. The V gene end was trimmed by 0 bases and the J gene end by 4 bases; junction bases not matched to a gene: 5. The CDR3 length is 17 residues. Germline V gives CDR1 SGHVS, CDR2 FNYEAQ. The CDR3 region is CASSLALTSGSYNEQFF. The CDR3 DNA reads as TGTGCCAGCAGCTTAGCCCTTACTAGCGGGAGTTACAATGAGCAGTTCTTC.

The chain links TRBV12-3 or TRBV12-4 to TRBJ2-7; no clear D. Trimming took off 9 bases at V and 3 bases at J, with 15 bases between the two ends. The CDR3 sequence is 13 residues long. CDR3: CASGSGTHYEQYF. In nucleotides, the CDR3 is TGTGCCAGTGGTAGTGGTACCCACTACGAGCAGTACTTC.

The table lists this clone with a few counts. Other DNA sequences of this sample code for an identical CDR3. The chain is built from TRBV20-1 and TRBJ2-3, with 9 nucleotides matching TRBD1. V lost 1 base, J lost 2 bases, and 16 bases stayed unmatched. Germline V gives CDR1 DFQATT, CDR2 SNEGSKA (reference sequence). CDR3 size: 19 residues. DNA for the CDR3: TGCAGTGCTAGAGGGGGGACAGGGACGATGATACCGGTCACAGATACGCAGTATTTT. Its protein is CSARGGTGTMIPVTDTQYF.

This chain joins TRBV6-5 and TRBJ1-1; D not resolved. Germline loops: CDR1 MNHEY, CDR2 SVGAGI. Trimming removed 2 bases at V and 2 bases at J, with 15 bases between. The CDR3 runs to 16 residues. The CDR3 spells CASSYEVRSANTEAFF. CDR3 nucleotide sequence: TGTGCCAGCAGTTACGAAGTGAGATCGGCTAACACTGAAGCTTTCTTT.

V and J are TRBV20-1 and TRBJ2-7, with D hard to call. The V end lost 1 base, the J end lost 1 base, and 14 bases lay between the germline ends. The CDR3 runs 15 residues. CDR1 and CDR2 (germline): DFQATT, SNEGSKA (reference sequence). DNA for the CDR3: TGCAGTGCTAGAGGGTTCCCGTCAGAATCCTACGAGCAGTACTTC. Encoded protein: CSARGFPSESYEQYF.

By its share, this clone is medium-sized. The rearrangement links TRBV7-2 to TRBJ1-1; 9 bases align to TRBD1. CDR3 length: 15 amino acids. Trimming cost V 5 bases and J 5 bases; bases outside gene matches: 9. CDR1 and CDR2 (germline): SGHTA, FQGNSA. CDR3 nucleotide sequence: TGTGCCAGCAGCCCCGGGACAGGGACGATGACTGAAGCTTTCTTT. It codes for CASSPGTGTMTEAFF.

The sample holds many counts of this clone. V and J are TRBV5-5 and TRBJ1-2; the D is unclear. This CDR3 is 14 amino acids long. Trimming left V 1 base short and J 4 bases short, with 11 bases between. CDR1 SGHKS and CDR2 YYEKEE come from the germline V gene (reference sequence). CDR3 nucleotides: TGTGCCAGCAGCTTGAGAGCTGGTGGCTATGGCTACACCTTC. It translates to CASSLRAGGYGYTF. The whole variable domain, remainder taken from reference TRBV5-5 and TRBJ1-2, is DAGVTQSPTHLIKTRGQQVTLRCSPISGHKSVSWYQQVLGQGPQFIFQYYEKEERGRGNFPDRFSARQFPNYSSELNVNALLLGDSALYLCASSLRAGGYGYTFGSGTRLTVV.

To note about this clone: The junction departs from the called germline gene at one end, perhaps through a read error. The V call is TRBV18, the J call TRBJ2-5, with D possibly TRBD2 on 6 matching bases. The CDR3 extends over 14 amino acids. CDR1 KGHSH and CDR2 LQKENI come from the germline V gene. CDR3 in DNA: TGTGCCAGCTCACCACTAGCGGAAAAAGATACCCAGTACTTC. It codes for CASSPLAEKDTQYF.

In its sample, this clone was seen many times. This chain links TRBV7-9 with TRBJ2-5; D perhaps matches TRBD1 (6 bases). This CDR3 has 15 amino acids. Trimming stripped 4 bases from V and 1 base from J, with 13 bases between. Germline CDR1 and CDR2: SEHNR and FQNEAQ (reference sequence). The CDR3 DNA reads TGTGCCAGCAGCTACACCGGGACACTCCAAGAGACCCAGTACTTC. Protein: CASSYTGTLQETQYF.

This clone was counted many times. Other nucleotide sequences in the sample specify the same CDR3. The genes are TRBV7-2 and TRBJ2-2; D might be TRBD2 (5 bases). The CDR3 loop spans 16 amino acids. Germline CDR1 is SGHTA and CDR2 is FQGNSA. The germline V and J ends were trimmed by 0 bases and 6 bases, with 14 bases remaining between them. CDR3 region: CASSLASAGTAGELFF. CDR3 DNA sequence: TGTGCCAGCAGCTTAGCGTCTGCGGGTACGGCCGGGGAGCTGTTTTTT. Full variable domain (remainder filled in from reference TRBV7-2 and TRBJ2-2): GAGVSQSPSNKVTEKGKDVELRCDPISGHTALYWYRQSLGQGLEFLIYFQGNSAPDKSGLPSDRFSAERTGGSVSTLTIQRTQQEDSAVYLCASSLASAGTAGELFFGEGSRLTVL.

This clone was counted once. CDR3 sequence reads: CASSDNGLPDGYGYTF. As DNA, the CDR3 is TGTGCCAGTAGCGATAATGGACTGCCTGATGGCTATGGCTACACCTTC. The rearrangement links TRBV19 to TRBJ1-2; D uncertain. Germline CDR1 reads LNHDA; CDR2 reads SQIVND (reference sequence). Between the trimmed V and J ends, which lost 6 bases and 4 bases, there was a span of 21 bases. The CDR3 spans 16 residues.

This clone showed up just a few times. The J gene is TRBJ1-1, the V gene TRBV19, with a weak D call TRBD1 (6 bases). V was shortened by 3 bases and J by 1 base, with 18 bases between the two germline ends. CDR1 is LNHDA and CDR2 is SQIVND in the germline V gene (reference sequence). The CDR3 covers 17 residues. The CDR3 spells CASSMSTAGAGNTEAFF. CDR3 DNA: TGTGCCAGTAGTATGTCTACAGCAGGGGCTGGGAACACTGAAGCTTTCTTT.

This clone is a singleton in its sample. J is TRBJ2-3 and V is TRBV5-4; D is unclear. Trimming left V 0 bases short and J 2 bases short, with 16 bases between. This CDR3 region has 17 residues. Germline V gene data show CDR1 as SGHNT and CDR2 as YYREEE (reference sequence). In DNA, the CDR3 is TGTGCCAGCAGCTTGGAAGACACTTTAGTCTTCACAGATACGCAGTATTTT. Translating gives CASSLEDTLVFTDTQYF.

The chain recombines TRBV28 with TRBJ2-1; D is tentatively TRBD1 or TRBD2 (5 bases each). Trimming pared 4 bases from V and 8 bases from J, leaving 24 bases between. The CDR3 covers 17 residues. The germline gives CDR1 MDHEN, CDR2 SYDVKM. In DNA form, the CDR3 reads TGTGCCAGCAGTTCACTAGGGGTGGGAGTCCTTGGCGATGAGCAGTTCTTC. This codes for CASSSLGVGVLGDEQFF.

The V and J genes are TRBV11-2 and TRBJ2-1, with 13 bases aligning to TRBD2. The junction had 9 bases not matched to a gene; V was cut back by 5 bases and J by 5 bases. This CDR3 has 17 amino acids. The germline gives CDR1 SGHAT, CDR2 FQNNGV. CDR3 region: CASSLTSGGSLNNEQFF. The CDR3 coding sequence is TGTGCCAGCAGCCTGACTAGCGGGGGGTCCTTAAACAATGAGCAGTTCTTC.

At least ten counts were recorded for this clone. The genes are TRBV7-2 and TRBJ2-5, with a possible D match to TRBD2 (5 bases). V gave up 2 bases and J gave up 2 bases, with 9 bases separating them. The germline CDR1 and CDR2 sequences are SGHTA and FQGNSA. CDR3 length: 14 residues. CDR3 in amino acids: CASSLPSGQETQYF. The CDR3 DNA is TGTGCCAGCAGCTTACCCTCGGGGCAAGAGACCCAGTACTTC.

The rearrangement links TRBV20-1 to TRBJ2-7; perhaps TRBD2 as D (6 bases). V shed 1 base and J shed 4 bases, with 17 bases lying between them. Germline loops: CDR1 DFQATT, CDR2 SNEGSKA (reference sequence). The CDR3 covers 15 residues. In DNA form, the CDR3 reads TGCAGTGCTAGAGGGGAGAGGGAGGTGGTTTACGAGCAGTACTTC. Amino acid sequence: CSARGEREVVYEQYF.

This clone was seen at least ten times. The junction differs from germline at one of its ends, possibly a read error. The identical CDR3 is also encoded by other nucleotide sequences in the sample. The chain couples TRBV3-1 to TRBJ1-1; D gene unclear. In germline, CDR1 is LGHDT, CDR2 YNNKEL (reference sequence). This CDR3 is 14 amino acids long. The CDR3 spells CASSREIMNTEAFF. CDR3 DNA sequence: TGTGCCAGCAGCCGGGAGATTATGAACACTGAGGCTTTCTTT.

The sample holds many counts of this clone. This chain links TRBV6-4 with TRBJ2-1, with a weak D call TRBD1 (6 bases). The ends were cut back, 3 bases at V and 4 bases at J, with 28 bases in the middle. The germline V gene has CDR1 MRHNA and CDR2 SNTAGT. This CDR3 is built from 20 residues. The CDR3 DNA follows: TGTGCCAGCAGTGATCCGGACAGCCCGTCTCTTGAGGACGAATACAATGAGCAGTTCTTC. This encodes CASSDPDSPSLEDEYNEQFF.

The V gene is TRBV9, the J gene TRBJ2-1, with 7 nucleotides matching TRBD2. V shed 4 bases and J 9 bases; nucleotides not matched to a gene: 10. Germline CDR1 reads SGDLS; CDR2 reads YYNGEE. The CDR3 runs to 14 residues. The CDR3 sequence: CASSLLDGEGEQFF. The CDR3 region has the DNA TGTGCCAGCAGCCTCCTGGATGGGGAGGGTGAGCAGTTCTTC. The entire variable domain, with the rest obtained from reference TRBV9 and TRBJ2-1, is as follows: DSGVTQTPKHLITATGQRVTLRCSPRSGDLSVYWYQQSLDQGLQFLIQYYNGEERAKGNILERFSAQQFPDLHSELNLSSLELGDSALYFCASSLLDGEGEQFFGPGTRLTVL.

V and J are TRBV5-6 and TRBJ2-7, with D possibly being TRBD1 or TRBD2 (6 bases each). V lost 2 bases to trimming and J lost 2 bases, with 14 bases between them. The CDR3 contains 15 residues. Germline assignment: CDR1 SGHDT and CDR2 YYEEEE. CDR3 loop: CASSFGGGKAYEQYF. The CDR3 nucleotides are TGTGCCAGCAGCTTTGGAGGGGGAAAGGCCTACGAGCAGTACTTC. The full variable domain, rest sourced from reference TRBV5-6 and TRBJ2-7, is DAGVTQSPTHLIKTRGQQVTLRCSPKSGHDTVSWYQQALGQGPQFIFQYYEEEERQRGNFPDRFSGHQFPNYSSELNVNALLLGDSALYLCASSFGGGKAYEQYFGPGTRLTVT.

The chain has TRBV7-2 and TRBJ2-1, with TRBD2 matching 9 bases. Trimming removed 0 bases from V and 4 bases from J; junction bases left unmatched: 10. Germline CDR1 and CDR2: SGHTA and FQGNSA. The CDR3 covers 18 residues. The CDR3 reads CASSLAWGGRALYNEQFF. Written as DNA, the CDR3 is TGTGCCAGCAGCTTAGCGTGGGGCGGGAGGGCCCTGTACAATGAGCAGTTCTTC.

This clone showed up just a few times. The chain links TRBV6-1 to TRBJ1-2; D possibly corresponds to TRBD1 (5 bases). This CDR3 has 14 residues. CDR1 and CDR2 from the germline V gene are MNHNS and SASEGT. V was pared by 5 bases and J by 8 bases, with 18 bases between. The CDR3 DNA reads TGTGCCAGCAGTCCCCGGGGCCAGTTCTGGGGCTACACCTTC. This gives the protein CASSPRGQFWGYTF.

The chain recombines TRBV30 with TRBJ1-2; 10 nucleotides line up with TRBD1. With V trimmed by 4 bases and J by 3 bases, 5 bases remained unmatched. Germline assignment: CDR1 GTSNPN and CDR2 SVGIG (reference sequence). This CDR3 is 14 amino acids long. CDR3 sequence reads: CAWIRTGGHYGYTF. In nucleotides, the CDR3 is TGTGCCTGGATCCGGACAGGGGGGCACTATGGCTACACCTTC.

In this sample, this clone turned up many times. The chain has TRBV11-1 and TRBJ2-7; D perhaps matches TRBD2 (6 bases). CDR3 size: 14 residues. Trimming took off 4 bases at V and 1 base at J, with 11 bases between the two ends. In germline, CDR1 is SGHAT, CDR2 FQDESV (reference sequence). The CDR3 loop is CASSSPGTSYEQYF. The DNA of the CDR3 is TGTGCCAGCAGCTCCCCCGGGACTTCCTACGAGCAGTACTTC.